This entry lists 24 T cell receptor beta chains sequenced from one sample in a study of beta chain features in type 1 diabetes. General study findings and limits: Type 1 diabetes patients had moderately but significantly shorter TCRB CDR3s in all four CD4+ subsets.

The isolated RNA, all of it, was reverse transcribed, so expressed TCRB transcripts were what got sequenced. Sequencing was performed with immunoSEQ multiplex PCR; in TCRdb, only in-frame clones are kept and a portion is missing. The sample consists of about 660,000 clones, over 13% of them appearing once. Antigen specificity for these receptors is unknown. The sequenced sample was naive CD4+ T cells from blood. These receptor sequences come from a man aged 18 to 30 with type 1 diabetes.

The sample holds a few counts of this clone. V usage is TRBV18 and J usage is TRBJ2-5, with D perhaps TRBD1 or TRBD2 (5 bases each). Germline V gives CDR1 KGHSH, CDR2 LQKENI. The CDR3 totals 14 residues. The germline V and J ends were trimmed by 3 bases and 1 base, with 9 bases remaining between them. CDR3 coding DNA: TGTGCCAGCTCACCTATGAGGGGCCAAGAGACCCAGTACTTC. This translates into CASSPMRGQETQYF.

This clone was detected only a few times. The chain is built from TRBV6-5 and TRBJ2-1; 9 nucleotides align to TRBD1. This CDR3 contains 15 residues. Losses at the gene ends were 6 bases for V and 8 bases for J; bases not matched to a gene: 11. CDR1 and CDR2 (germline): MNHEY, SVGAGI. The CDR3 sequence is CASRRPGTGSDEQFF. CDR3 sequence (DNA): TGTGCCAGCAGGCGCCCCGGGACAGGGTCCGATGAGCAGTTCTTC.

CDR3 DNA: TGCAGCGTGCAGGGACATCCATACGGACAGTACTTC. This translates into CSVQGHPYGQYF. This chain uses TRBV29-1 with TRBJ2-7; tentative D call: TRBD1 (6 bases). In germline, CDR1 is SQVTM, CDR2 ANQGSEA. V was shortened by 6 bases and J by 10 bases, with 19 bases between the two germline ends. The CDR3 is 12 residues long.

Ten or more counts support this clone. The identical CDR3 is also encoded by other nucleotide sequences in the sample. The gene calls are TRBV7-2 and TRBJ2-7; 7 bases align to TRBD1. The trim removed 4 bases at V and 4 bases at J, leaving 1 base unmatched. The CDR3 has 12 residues. CDR1 and CDR2 (germline): SGHTA, FQGNSA. CDR3 loop: CASSSQGYEQYF. CDR3 nucleotides: TGTGCCAGCAGCTCACAGGGGTACGAGCAGTACTTC. The full variable domain, rest sourced from reference TRBV7-2 and TRBJ2-7, is GAGVSQSPSNKVTEKGKDVELRCDPISGHTALYWYRQSLGQGLEFLIYFQGNSAPDKSGLPSDRFSAERTGGSVSTLTIQRTQQEDSAVYLCASSSQGYEQYFGPGTRLTVT.

This chain joins TRBV10-2 and TRBJ2-5; no reliable D call. The CDR3 has 14 amino acids. CDR1 and CDR2 (germline): WSHSY, SAAADI. The V end lost 5 bases, the J end lost 1 base, and 11 bases lay between the germline ends. The CDR3 bases are TGCGCCAGCAGTTCGAAGGCCGTCCAAGAGACCCAGTACTTC. It is translated as CASSSKAVQETQYF.

A few counts support this clone. This chain connects TRBV29-1 to TRBJ2-5; D is unresolved. V lost 6 bases and J lost 2, with 10 bases in between. The CDR3 spans 12 residues. From germline, CDR1 is SQVTM and CDR2 ANQGSEA. The CDR3 DNA follows: TGCAGCGTGGCAGACGCTCAAGAGACCCAGTACTTC. Translating it yields CSVADAQETQYF.

V usage is TRBV29-1 and J usage is TRBJ1-2; D gene ambiguous. The germline V and J ends were trimmed by 5 bases and 5 bases, with 15 bases remaining between them. CDR1 and CDR2 from the germline V gene are SQVTM and ANQGSEA. This CDR3 is built from 13 residues. The CDR3 sequence is CSVLPGGGYGYTF. CDR3 nucleotide sequence: TGCAGCGTTCTCCCAGGAGGAGGGTATGGCTACACCTTC.

This clone occurred a few times. The CDR3 DNA follows: TGTGTGGCCCACCTAAAAGGGGGCTATGGCTACACCTTC. As protein: CVAHLKGGYGYTF. The chain has TRBV6-6 and TRBJ1-2; D is perhaps TRBD1 (6 bases). The CDR3 length is 13 residues. Germline values: CDR1 MNHNY, CDR2 SVGAGI (reference sequence).

This clone was picked up a small number of times. V gene TRBV7-9 combines with J gene TRBJ2-7, with 10 bases that match TRBD2. Germline values: CDR1 SEHNR, CDR2 FQNEAQ (reference sequence). Trimming at V came to 3 bases and at J to 2 bases, leaving 7 bases not matched to a gene. CDR3 length: 16 amino acids. The CDR3: CASSLLAGAKTYEQYF. DNA for the CDR3: TGTGCCAGCAGCTTGCTAGCGGGGGCGAAGACCTACGAGCAGTACTTC.

This clone occurred a few times. The rearrangement links TRBV11-2 to TRBJ1-5; no reliable D call. Germline CDR1 and CDR2: SGHAT and FQNNGV. The V gene lost 5 bases and the J gene lost 7 bases, with 9 bases spanning the gap. The CDR3 is 12 residues long. The CDR3, as DNA: TGTGCCAGCAGCCCCGGCAGCCAGCCCCAGCATTTT. Translated: CASSPGSQPQHF.

This clone was found a few times. The chain is built from TRBV30 and TRBJ1-5; 7 positions match TRBD1. This CDR3 is built from 15 residues. With 0 bases clipped from V and 6 bases from J, the junction kept 8 bases outside the gene matches. Germline V lookup: CDR1 GTSNPN, CDR2 SVGIG (reference sequence). CDR3 sequence: CAWSVRIRGGQPQHF. CDR3 sequence (DNA): TGTGCCTGGAGTGTACGTATCAGGGGGGGTCAGCCCCAGCATTTT.

This clone was detected only a few times. This sequence joins TRBV30 and TRBJ1-1; 7 bases are a match to TRBD1. This CDR3 is 16 amino acids long. Germline CDR1 and CDR2: GTSNPN and SVGIG (reference sequence). V was clipped by 8 bases and J by 5 bases; unmatched bases: 20. CDR3 in DNA: TGTGCCAGCGGCCCCAGAAACAGGGGTCGTGCAACTGAAGCTTTCTTT. This translates into CASGPRNRGRATEAFF.

J is TRBJ1-1 and V is TRBV28, with a tentative D call TRBD1 (6 bases). The CDR3 runs 12 residues. The germline V gene has CDR1 MDHEN and CDR2 SYDVKM. V gave up 5 bases and J gave up 4 bases, with 8 bases separating them. The CDR3 DNA follows: TGTGCCAGCAGTCAAGGGGGCACTGAAGCTTTCTTT. As protein: CASSQGGTEAFF.

This clone was seen a handful of times. V gene TRBV7-2 combines with J gene TRBJ2-3; D remains unclear. CDR1 is SGHTA and CDR2 is FQGNSA in the germline V gene. The CDR3 loop spans 15 amino acids. The V gene lost 5 bases and the J gene lost 4 bases, with 16 bases spanning the gap. CDR3 loop: CASSPGGSGADTQYF. CDR3 in DNA: TGTGCCAGCAGCCCAGGTGGGTCAGGTGCAGATACGCAGTATTTT.

In its sample, this clone was seen a few times. The chain recombines TRBV4-3 with TRBJ2-3; 10 bases align to TRBD2. Germline-derived CDR1 and CDR2 are LGHNA and YSLEER. J lost 2 bases, V lost 2 bases, and 4 bases had no gene match. The length of the CDR3 is 16 residues. The CDR3 DNA follows: TGCGCCAGCAGCCAAACAGCGGGGGGGCCCACAGATACGCAGTATTTT. It translates to CASSQTAGGPTDTQYF.

This clone was found a few times. V is TRBV13 and J is TRBJ1-4, with 7 bases fitting TRBD1. The CDR3 contains 15 residues. Germline CDR1 reads PRHDT; CDR2 reads FYEKMQ (reference sequence). Trimming cost V 2 bases and J 4 bases; bases outside gene matches: 4. The CDR3 spells CASSLKRQGNEKLFF. CDR3 nucleotide sequence: TGTGCCAGCAGCTTAAAGAGACAGGGTAATGAAAAACTGTTTTTT.

This rearrangement joins TRBV6-6 to TRBJ2-7, with TRBD1 as a possible D gene (5 bases). The CDR3 is 13 residues long. The V end was cut by 6 bases, the J end by 6 bases, with 15 bases between. Germline CDR1 MNHNY, CDR2 SVGAGI (reference sequence). CDR3 sequence (DNA): TGTGCCAGCAGCCGCCAGGGTCACGGCGAGCAGTACTTC. Encoded protein: CASSRQGHGEQYF.

The chain employs TRBV13 and TRBJ1-1; no clear D gene. CDR1 and CDR2 (germline): PRHDT, FYEKMQ (reference sequence). Trimming pared 1 base from V and 2 bases from J, leaving 26 bases between. The CDR3 totals 20 residues. As DNA, the CDR3 is TGTGCCAGCAGCTTAGCCCCGCCGTCGGAGACGTTAAGGGAAAACACTGAAGCTTTCTTT. This encodes CASSLAPPSETLRENTEAFF.

CDR3 bases: TGTGCCAGCAGCTGGGGCCATTACAATGAGCAGTTCTTC. As protein: CASSWGHYNEQFF. The chain uses TRBV7-9 and TRBJ2-1; the D gene is possibly TRBD1 (5 bases). Germline CDR1 is SEHNR and CDR2 is FQNEAQ (reference sequence). This CDR3 region has 13 residues. V was trimmed by 4 bases and J by 4 bases, leaving 8 bases between them.

This chain links TRBV2 with TRBJ1-2, with 8 bases aligning to TRBD1. CDR1 SNHLY and CDR2 FYNNEI come from the germline V gene. The CDR3 loop spans 15 amino acids. J gave up 6 bases and V 2 bases, and 8 bases lay outside the gene matches. The CDR3, as DNA: TGTGCCAGCAGTGAACAGGGGGCGGTGATTGATGGCTACACCTTC. As protein: CASSEQGAVIDGYTF.

The chain is built from TRBV29-1 and TRBJ1-2, with 11 bases matching TRBD1. J lost 2 bases, V lost 6 bases, and 5 bases had no gene match. Per germline, CDR1 SQVTM and CDR2 ANQGSEA. The CDR3 spans 14 residues. For the CDR3, the DNA is TGCAGCGTCCAGGGACAGGGGGGGAACTATGGCTACACCTTC. Amino acid sequence: CSVQGQGGNYGYTF.

The rearrangement joins TRBV2 to TRBJ1-6, with 8 bases that match TRBD1. Losses at the gene ends were 6 bases for V and 3 bases for J; bases not matched to a gene: 10. The CDR3 extends over 17 amino acids. From germline, CDR1 is SNHLY and CDR2 FYNNEI. In DNA form, the CDR3 reads TGTGCCAGCAGATTTATTCAGGGGGCTGGCTATAATTCACCCCTCCACTTT. Translated: CASRFIQGAGYNSPLHF.

This chain connects TRBV30 to TRBJ2-1, with D unclear. The CDR3 runs to 13 residues. The germline V gene encodes CDR1 GTSNPN and CDR2 SVGIG (reference sequence). The V gene lost 4 bases and the J gene lost 1 base, with 8 bases spanning the gap. In DNA form, the CDR3 reads TGTGCCTGGACCGAACTTTCCTACAATGAGCAGTTCTTC. The encoded protein is CAWTELSYNEQFF.

The chain joins TRBV30 to TRBJ2-1; D possibly uses TRBD1 or TRBD2 (5 bases each). Germline assignment: CDR1 GTSNPN and CDR2 SVGIG (reference sequence). V lost 1 base to trimming and J lost 6 bases, with 10 bases between them. This CDR3 has 13 amino acids. CDR3 region: CAWSGGLVNEQFF. The CDR3 DNA follows: TGTGCCTGGAGTGGGGGGTTGGTCAATGAGCAGTTCTTC.